This T cell receptor beta chain was sequenced during a study of post-analysis software for immune sequencing data (dated by TCRdb to the mid-2010s). As for the study more broadly: Relapsing-remitting, secondary progressive and progressive-relapsing multiple sclerosis were recorded as disease courses, and subtype annotation was lacking for some patients. The patient repertoires were set against about eleven previously published healthy control repertoires from donors whose ages ranged from about 6 to 25 years. A subset of samples was prepared in parallel using single-end sample barcoding, then pooled and co-amplified after Illumina adapter ligation. Study-level results and caveats: The control group was slightly older than the multiple sclerosis patient group. Strong co-clustering of samples prepared in the same batch was shown by direct clustering with F measure, prompting a batch-effect correction. Four to six TRBV segments, including TRBV5-6, TRBV5-1 and TRBV20-1, were significantly more frequent in patients than controls. Multiple sclerosis patients had significantly lower normalized Chao1 diversity than controls, a result that suggests substantial peripheral T-cell clonal expansion.

V and J are truncated by 2 bases and 0 bases respectively, leaving an intervening sequence of 14 bases. The cysteine opens and the phenylalanine closes a CDR3 of 15 amino acids. The only DNA kept is the CDR3, 45 bases in frame from the first base. The germline V gene provides CDR1 SQVTM and CDR2 ANQGSEA. To demonstrate the VDJtools post-analysis software, TCR beta repertoires were profiled from the peripheral blood of 10 to 15 young patients with multiple sclerosis. The multiple sclerosis patients were children and adolescents ranging in age from roughly 6 to 15 years. As concerns this clonotype: What this receptor recognizes is not known. No much larger clonotype is one base removed from it; base qualities were not supplied.

Library construction relied on PCR. TCRdb shows the sequencer as Illumina HiSeq 2500. To reduce PCR and sequencing biases, unique molecular identifiers were incorporated into the TCR beta cDNA libraries. Per 1 to 10 million input T cells, roughly 500,000 cDNA molecules were obtained, such that each molecule approximated one T cell. The patient libraries were prepared and sequenced using the same protocol as the earlier healthy control dataset. Samples belonging to the same batch were prepared together, multiplexed and sequenced on a shared HiSeq lane. Turning to the authors' computational methods: Raw barcoded reads were processed with MIGEC, and single-read molecular identifier groups were discarded before consensus assembly and CDR3 extraction. Clonotype tables were post-analysed with VDJtools, normalizing diversity by down-sampling all datasets to the smallest sample size. To correct batch-related cross-sample contamination, repertoire overlap clustering matched CDR3 amino acid sequences but not nucleotide sequences. In TCRdb, the public reads were trimmed at Q25 with fastp and aligned with MiXCR, with productive beta chains retained. CDR3 protein duplicates are merged, each entry listing the most common genes and DNA. The V and J calls and clone size come from TCRdb's table, not from the authors' own analysis. For this sample there are hundreds of thousands of distinct CDR3 sequences; approximately 59% appear just once. In total, the top ten clones hold approximately 10% of the sample.

Source material: blood. The chain links TRBV29-1 with TRBJ2-7, with the D gene not confidently named. This sequence originates from a girl aged 2-15 years with multiple sclerosis. The CDR3 region: CSVELGDSLSYEQYF. The nucleotide sequence reads TGCAGCGTTGAACTAGGCGATTCACTCTCCTACGAGCAGTACTTC.